The 2 T cell receptor beta chains below were found in one sample sequenced in a study of T-cell reconstitution after alpha-beta-depleted transplantation in children. Construction of the TCRbeta library involved unique molecular identifiers. MiXCR was run by TCRdb on the PCR reads, yielding one entry per CDR3 protein. The repertoire has about 980,000 distinct CDR3 sequences, about 29% of them found once; the top ten carry over 25%. The sample consisted of PBMCs, mostly from graft donor cells, taken 360 days after TCRalphabeta/CD19-depleted stem cell transplant. The receptors here all came from a boy under two years old who had a stem cell transplant for SCID, so the T cells may come from the graft donor.

The gene calls are TRBV4-2 and TRBJ1-5; the match to TRBD1 covers 7 bases. With V trimmed by 2 bases and J by 0 bases, 7 bases remained unmatched. The CDR3 spans 17 residues. Looked up from germline, CDR1 is LGHNA and CDR2 is YNFKEQ. The CDR3 reads CASSQLYDRVSNQPQHF. CDR3 in DNA: TGTGCCAGCAGCCAATTATACGACAGGGTTAGCAATCAGCCCCAGCATTTT.

This clonotype was detected only once. This sequence joins TRBV5-5 and TRBJ1-1; D is possibly TRBD1 (5 bases). V was shortened by 4 bases and J by 1 base, with 17 bases between the two germline ends. Germline CDR1 SGHKS, CDR2 YYEKEE (reference sequence). This CDR3 region has 16 residues. This CDR3 reads CASSALPGRTNTEAFF. CDR3 DNA sequence: TGTGCCAGCAGCGCCCTCCCGGGACGGACGAACACTGAAGCTTTCTTT. Filled out from reference TRBV5-5 and TRBJ1-1, the complete variable domain reads DAGVTQSPTHLIKTRGQQVTLRCSPISGHKSVSWYQQVLGQGPQFIFQYYEKEERGRGNFPDRFSARQFPNYSSELNVNALLLGDSALYLCASSALPGRTNTEAFFGQGTRLTVV.